The next 22 T cell receptor beta chains were all read from a single sample in a study of cytomegalovirus exposure and HLA in healthy donors. Assay: immunoSEQ multiplex PCR; the TCRdb copy retains only in-frame clones and omits some. The sample has tens of thousands of clones; 95% to 97% are singletons. Sequenced sample: PBMCs. These receptors all come from a young man in good health and CMV-seropositive.

The rearrangement links TRBV27 to TRBJ2-1; 14 bases map to TRBD2. This CDR3 is built from 15 residues. Germline V gene sequence: CDR1 MNHEY, CDR2 SMNVEV (reference sequence). V lost 3 bases to trimming and J lost 9 bases; unmatched junction nucleotides: 4. The CDR3 protein is CASSLTSGRALEQFF. The CDR3 bases are TGTGCCAGCAGTTTGACTAGCGGGAGGGCCCTTGAGCAGTTCTTC.

The chain combines TRBV6-5 with TRBJ2-7, with TRBD1 matching over 8 bases. Germline V CDR1 and CDR2: MNHEY, SVGAGI. The V and J ends lost 8 bases and 11 bases, in that order; junction bases with no gene match: 14. The CDR3 has 13 amino acids. The CDR3 sequence: CASQSGQGGWKYF. CDR3 nucleotides: TGTGCCAGCCAAAGTGGACAGGGAGGTTGGAAGTACTTC.

Comment on this clone: One junction end disagrees with the germline gene, perhaps due to a read error. The J gene is TRBJ1-2, the V gene TRBV7-7; 7 nucleotides agree with TRBD1. The germline CDR1 and CDR2 sequences are SSHAT and FNYEAQ (reference sequence). The CDR3 is 15 amino acids. The CDR3 region is CASSLPPGQLYGYTF. The CDR3 nucleotides read TGTGCTAGCAGCTTACCCCCGGGACAGCTCTATGGCTACACCTTC.

The chain has TRBV27 and TRBJ2-4, with D possibly being TRBD1 (5 bases). The CDR3 loop spans 17 amino acids. Per the germline V gene, CDR1 is MNHEY and CDR2 is SMNVEV (reference sequence). The germline V and J ends were trimmed by 4 bases and 3 bases, with 19 bases remaining between them. CDR3 nucleotides: TGTGCCAGCAGTTCAAGACAGAACCAAGGGGTCAAAAACATTCAGTACTTC. This encodes CASSSRQNQGVKNIQYF.

V gene TRBV19 combines with J gene TRBJ2-7; D perhaps matches TRBD2 (5 bases). Germline V CDR1 and CDR2: LNHDA, SQIVND (reference sequence). There are 15 residues in the CDR3. Trimming removed 7 bases from V and 2 bases from J, with 18 bases in between. The CDR3 loop reads CASNVGGPGTYEQYF. In nucleotides, the CDR3 is TGTGCCAGTAATGTGGGCGGGCCCGGGACCTACGAGCAGTACTTC.

J is TRBJ1-3 and V is TRBV10-3; 9 bases map to TRBD1. The germline V gene has CDR1 ENHRY and CDR2 SYGVKD. The J segment lost 3 bases and the V segment lost 7 bases, leaving 4 bases of the junction unmatched. The length of the CDR3 is 14 residues. CDR3 sequence (DNA): TGTGCCATCAACAGGGGGCGTGATGGAAACACCATATATTTT. Translation gives CAINRGRDGNTIYF.

The gene calls are TRBV27 and TRBJ1-5; D possibly corresponds to TRBD1 (5 bases). Germline CDR1 and CDR2: MNHEY and SMNVEV (reference sequence). The CDR3 covers 13 residues. V was shortened by 3 bases and J by 6 bases, with 9 bases between the two germline ends. The CDR3 is CASSLGGVQPQHF. DNA for the CDR3: TGTGCCAGCAGTTTGGGAGGGGTTCAGCCCCAGCATTTT.

This sequence joins TRBV7-9 and TRBJ2-7; no definite D call. CDR3 length: 13 residues. Trimming removed 5 bases from V and 6 bases from J, with 14 bases in between. Germline CDR1 is SEHNR and CDR2 is FQNEAQ (reference sequence). The CDR3 nucleotides are TGTGCCAGCAGCCTCATTTCCAGTTCCGAGCAGTACTTC. Translated, it gives CASSLISSSEQYF.

V gene TRBV6-5 combines with J gene TRBJ1-4, with D possibly matching TRBD1 (6 bases). The ends were cut back, 5 bases at V and 2 bases at J, with 9 bases in the middle. The CDR3 spans 14 residues. Per the germline V gene, CDR1 is MNHEY and CDR2 is SVGAGI. DNA for the CDR3: TGTGCCAGCAGTCGGACAGTGACTAATGAAAAACTGTTTTTT. Its protein product is CASSRTVTNEKLFF.

The V and J genes are TRBV28 and TRBJ2-5, with 7 bases lining up with TRBD2. The trim removed 4 bases at V and 5 bases at J, leaving 7 bases unmatched. CDR1 is MDHEN and CDR2 is SYDVKM in the germline V gene. The CDR3 extends over 14 amino acids. The chain's CDR3 is CASSSGLGRETQYF. DNA of the CDR3: TGTGCCAGCAGTTCCGGACTAGGGCGTGAGACCCAGTACTTC.

The rearrangement joins TRBV6-1 to TRBJ2-5, with 15 bases fitting TRBD2. CDR1 and CDR2 from the germline V gene are MNHNS and SASEGT. With 8 bases clipped from V and 5 bases from J, the junction kept 6 bases outside the gene matches. This CDR3 has 15 amino acids. The CDR3 is CASGLAGGGFETQYF. The DNA for the CDR3 is TGTGCCAGCGGACTAGCGGGAGGGGGATTTGAGACCCAGTACTTC.

The CDR3 is CASITPWAGQTNEKLFF. For the CDR3, the DNA is TGTGCCAGCATCACTCCTTGGGCGGGACAGACTAATGAAAAACTGTTTTTT. The chain employs TRBV11-2 and TRBJ1-4, with 7 bases that match TRBD1. Germline loops: CDR1 SGHAT, CDR2 FQNNGV. The CDR3 covers 17 residues. The V gene end was trimmed by 7 bases and the J gene end by 2 bases; junction bases not matched to a gene: 13.

This clone showed up just once. The chain has TRBV27 and TRBJ2-7; perhaps TRBD2 as D (5 bases). Germline CDR1 MNHEY, CDR2 SMNVEV (reference sequence). The CDR3 runs 14 residues. With 0 bases removed from V and 5 bases from J, the gap between germline ends came to 11 bases. The CDR3: CASSLSADGDEQYF. CDR3 nucleotide sequence: TGTGCCAGCAGTTTATCAGCGGACGGGGACGAGCAGTACTTC.

The DNA of the CDR3 is TGTGCCAGCAGTTTAGGGACTAACAGCAATCAGCCCCAGCATTTT. Its protein product is CASSLGTNSNQPQHF. This chain connects TRBV2 to TRBJ1-5, with D possibly matching TRBD1 (5 bases). This CDR3 is 15 amino acids long. The V end was cut by 5 bases, the J end by 1 base, with 12 bases between. Germline V lookup: CDR1 SNHLY, CDR2 FYNNEI. Filled out from reference TRBV2 and TRBJ1-5, the complete variable domain reads EPEVTQTPSHQVTQMGQEVILRCVPISNHLYFYWYRQILGQKVEFLVSFYNNEISEKSEIFDDQFSVERPDGSNFTLKIRSTKLEDSAMYFCASSLGTNSNQPQHFGDGTRLSIL.

The chain links TRBV27 to TRBJ2-1, with TRBD2 matching over 13 bases. The length of the CDR3 is 15 residues. Germline CDR1 MNHEY, CDR2 SMNVEV (reference sequence). V lost 0 bases to trimming and J lost 7 bases; unmatched junction nucleotides: 0. The CDR3 loop is CASSLSLAGGNEQFF. CDR3 DNA: TGTGCCAGCAGTTTATCACTAGCGGGAGGGAATGAGCAGTTCTTC.

The chain joins TRBV28 to TRBJ1-4, with a tentative D call TRBD1 (6 bases). Trimming cost V 5 bases and J 0 bases, with 22 bases left between them. CDR3 length equals 19 residues. Germline CDR1 and CDR2: MDHEN and SYDVKM. CDR3 region: CASSHDRLTYFATNEKLFF. CDR3 nucleotides: TGTGCCAGCAGTCATGACAGGCTCACCTATTTTGCAACTAATGAAAAACTGTTTTTT.

CDR3: CASSPSLGGESRPEAFF. The CDR3, as DNA: TGTGCCAGCAGTCCAAGTTTGGGAGGGGAGTCGCGGCCTGAAGCTTTCTTT. The chain uses TRBV27 and TRBJ1-1, with D possibly matching TRBD1 (5 bases). V was pared by 5 bases and J by 6 bases, with 25 bases between. CDR1 is MNHEY, CDR2 SMNVEV, per germline (reference sequence). This CDR3 is built from 17 residues.

V is TRBV7-8 and J is TRBJ1-2, with D unclear. This CDR3 has 14 residues. CDR1 SGHVS and CDR2 FQNEAQ come from the germline V gene. V gave up 5 bases and J gave up 2 bases, with 12 bases separating them. DNA for the CDR3: TGTGCCAGCAGCCCCCTCGGGGAGAACTATGGCTACACCTTC. Protein: CASSPLGENYGYTF.

V usage is TRBV7-9 and J usage is TRBJ1-1; weak D call: TRBD1 (6 bases). The V gene's germline CDR1 is SEHNR and CDR2 FQNEAQ (reference sequence). This CDR3 has 13 amino acids. V lost 6 bases and J lost 0, with 8 bases in between. The CDR3 reads CASSRQVNTEAFF. The CDR3 DNA reads TGTGCCAGCAGTAGACAGGTGAACACTGAAGCTTTCTTT.

This chain connects TRBV5-1 to TRBJ2-5, with 11 bases that match TRBD1. With 1 base clipped from V and 5 bases from J, the junction kept 10 bases outside the gene matches. The germline CDR1 and CDR2 sequences are SGHRS and YFSETQ. This CDR3 contains 17 residues. CDR3 sequence reads: CASSLTLGQGALETQYF. In nucleotides, the CDR3 is TGCGCCAGCAGCTTGACACTCGGACAGGGGGCACTGGAGACCCAGTACTTC.

This chain uses TRBV25-1 with TRBJ2-7; 9 nucleotides agree with TRBD2. V was pared by 5 bases and J by 4 bases, with 6 bases of the junction left unmatched. The V gene's germline CDR1 is MGHDK and CDR2 SYGVNS. This CDR3 is 14 amino acids long. CDR3 region: CASSRGSGSYEQYF. The CDR3 nucleotides read TGTGCCAGCAGTAGGGGTAGCGGGAGTTACGAGCAGTACTTC.

This chain uses TRBV28 with TRBJ2-2; 8 bases match TRBD1. Germline lookup yields CDR1 MDHEN and CDR2 SYDVKM. The CDR3 consists of 17 residues. The V gene end was trimmed by 1 base and the J gene end by 5 bases; junction bases not matched to a gene: 9. The chain's CDR3 is CASSLSGDRGGTGELFF. The CDR3 DNA sequence: TGTGCCAGCAGTTTATCTGGAGACAGGGGTGGGACCGGGGAGCTGTTTTTT.